This TCR beta chain was found in a study of T cells after yellow fever vaccination. Across the study: Researchers used SMART-Seq v4 Ultra Low Input to prepare fractions that had low cell numbers.

General study findings and limits: Clonotype sharing between CD4 and CD8 compartments was small. FACS-sorted repertoires might harbor abundant contaminating clonotypes from the bulk population. Post-booster repertoires contained most primary-vaccination clones again (96% CD4, about 88% CD8).

CDR1 is LGHDT and CDR2 is YNNKEL in the germline V gene (reference sequence). The CDR3 is 13 residues long. The V end lost 4 bases, the J end lost 2 bases, and 9 bases lay between the germline ends. From the 5' RACE reads, TCRdb called clonotypes with MiXCR, one entry per CDR3 protein. The sample lists around 100,000 distinct CDR3 sequences, roughly 6% occurring once. This clonotype was counted many times. Its matching antigen is unknown. The sample here was CD8+ T cells sorted from PBMCs, taken 10 days after the yellow fever booster vaccination. This TCR was sampled from a man between 18 and 35 years old who received the YFV17D yellow fever vaccine. The V gene is TRBV3-1, the J gene TRBJ2-7, with D perhaps matching TRBD2 (6 bases). DNA of the CDR3: TGTGCCAGCAGCCCCGGGGGAGCCTACGAGCAGTACTTC. Its protein product is CASSPGGAYEQYF.